Each of the 25 T cell receptor beta chains below was sequenced from the same sample in a study of blood T cell repertoires in COVID-19. Repertoires were generated with immunoSEQ multiplex PCR, while TCRdb's copy carries only in-frame clones and drops some. The sample shows a few hundred thousand clones, 75% to 95% of them seen only once. Sequencing was done on a sample of peripheral blood. The receptors originated from a person aged 18 to 30 with COVID-19, enrolled during active disease.

This clone was picked up one time. The V and J genes are TRBV6-1 and TRBJ1-4, with D hard to call. V gave up 1 base and J gave up 8 bases, with 11 bases separating them. The length of the CDR3 is 14 residues. From germline, CDR1 is MNHNS and CDR2 SASEGT. The CDR3 is CASSEGRITEKLFF. In nucleotides, the CDR3 is TGTGCCAGCAGTGAAGGGAGAATAACAGAAAAACTGTTTTTT.

The chain carries TRBV12-3 or TRBV12-4 and TRBJ1-1; the D is unclear. V was pared by 6 bases and J by 0 bases, with 8 bases between. The CDR3 loop spans 13 amino acids. CDR3 coding DNA: TGTGCCAGCAGGCGAGCGATGAACACTGAAGCTTTCTTT. Its translation is CASRRAMNTEAFF.

The chain carries TRBV6-5 and TRBJ2-7, with a tentative D call TRBD2 (5 bases). CDR3 size: 12 residues. Germline assignment: CDR1 MNHEY and CDR2 SVGAGI. The V end was cut by 6 bases, the J end by 3 bases, with 9 bases between. The CDR3 loop is CASREEDYEQYF. The DNA for the CDR3 is TGTGCCAGCAGAGAGGAGGACTACGAGCAGTACTTC.

The chain employs TRBV19 and TRBJ1-1, with D perhaps matching TRBD1 (6 bases). CDR3 length: 14 amino acids. V was cut by 3 bases and J by 7 bases, with 15 bases left in between. The germline V gene has CDR1 LNHDA and CDR2 SQIVND (reference sequence). The CDR3 reads CASSMGALDLEAFF. CDR3 DNA sequence: TGTGCCAGTAGTATGGGGGCACTAGACCTTGAAGCTTTCTTT.

This rearrangement joins TRBV4-1 to TRBJ1-4, with 9 bases that match TRBD1. The CDR3 is 14 amino acids. Trimming at V came to 4 bases and at J to 8 bases, leaving 5 bases not matched to a gene. The germline gives CDR1 MGHRA, CDR2 YSYEKL. Here the CDR3 DNA reads TGCGCCAGCAGCCTACAGGGGGCGGGCGAAAAACTGTTTTTT. Amino acid sequence: CASSLQGAGEKLFF.

The rearrangement uses TRBV7-9 and TRBJ2-5, with a tentative D call TRBD2 (6 bases). The V end lost 4 bases, the J end lost 5 bases, and 23 bases lay between the germline ends. The germline V gene encodes CDR1 SEHNR and CDR2 FQNEAQ (reference sequence). This CDR3 spans 17 amino acids. For the CDR3, the DNA is TGTGCCAGCAGCTCTAGAGGGGTAGCGGTTCCGGGTGAGACCCAGTACTTC. Its protein product is CASSSRGVAVPGETQYF.

The V call is TRBV5-1, the J call TRBJ2-6, with D perhaps TRBD2 (6 bases). V dropped 7 bases and J dropped 0 bases, with 11 bases sitting between them. Germline values: CDR1 SGHRS, CDR2 YFSETQ. The CDR3 totals 15 residues. The CDR3 sequence is CASGLAPSGANVLTF. CDR3 nucleotide sequence: TGCGCCAGCGGGCTAGCGCCCTCTGGGGCCAACGTCCTGACTTTC.

CDR3 nucleotides: TGTGCCAGCAGCGGCGGGGCCGCTAACTATGGCTACACCTTC. It translates to CASSGGAANYGYTF. The chain joins TRBV9 to TRBJ1-2, with a tentative D call TRBD1 (5 bases). V was pared by 3 bases and J by 0 bases, with 9 bases between. This CDR3 contains 14 residues. The germline V gene has CDR1 SGDLS and CDR2 YYNGEE.

This clone was observed a single time. This sample also contains other DNA sequences that code for the same CDR3. J is TRBJ1-2 and V is TRBV19; 11 nucleotides align to TRBD1. CDR3 size: 14 residues. The germline gives CDR1 LNHDA, CDR2 SQIVND (reference sequence). Trimming cost V 3 bases and J 8 bases; bases outside gene matches: 5. The CDR3 loop reads CASSIGQGAGGYTF. The CDR3, as DNA: TGTGCCAGTAGTATCGGACAGGGGGCGGGAGGCTACACCTTC.

The chain links TRBV30 to TRBJ2-2, with 8 bases matching TRBD2. Trimming took 1 base from V and 0 from J; bases not matched to a gene: 7. This CDR3 is built from 17 residues. Germline-derived CDR1 and CDR2 are GTSNPN and SVGIG (reference sequence). CDR3 nucleotides: TGTGCCTGGAGTGAAGAGACTAGCGAGCCGAACACCGGGGAGCTGTTTTTT. This translates into CAWSEETSEPNTGELFF.

V is TRBV7-9 and J is TRBJ2-5; TRBD1 matches 7 bases. V shed 5 bases, J shed 3 bases, and the junction held 12 bases outside the gene matches. From germline, CDR1 is SEHNR and CDR2 FQNEAQ (reference sequence). The CDR3 length is 16 residues. This chain's CDR3 is CASSQGTAYMEETQYF. CDR3 in DNA: TGTGCCAGCAGCCAAGGGACAGCGTACATGGAAGAGACCCAGTACTTC.

The genes are TRBV29-1 and TRBJ2-3, with 7 positions matching TRBD1. The J segment lost 1 base and the V segment lost 1 base, leaving 2 bases of the junction unmatched. Germline CDR1 is SQVTM and CDR2 is ANQGSEA. The CDR3 has 14 amino acids. The CDR3 DNA follows: TGCAGCGTTGAAGGACAGGGTGGCACAGATACGCAGTATTTT. Amino acids: CSVEGQGGTDTQYF.

About this clone: Other nucleotide sequences from this sample produce the same CDR3. The V gene is TRBV6-2 or TRBV6-3, the J gene TRBJ2-7, with TRBD2 matching 12 bases. From germline, CDR1 is MNHEY and CDR2 SVGEGT. The CDR3 extends over 14 amino acids. V lost 2 bases to trimming and J lost 4 bases; unmatched junction nucleotides: 0. CDR3 DNA: TGTGCCAGCAGTTACGGGACTAGCGGGTACGAGCAGTACTTC. It specifies CASSYGTSGYEQYF.

The chain has TRBV4-3 and TRBJ2-7; D is undetermined. V dropped 0 bases and J dropped 2 bases, with 8 bases sitting between them. CDR1 and CDR2 (germline): LGHNA, YSLEER. CDR3 size: 14 residues. CDR3 DNA: TGCGCCAGCAGCCAAGATAGTTTTACCTACGAGCAGTACTTC. Translation: CASSQDSFTYEQYF.

The V and J genes are TRBV6-5 and TRBJ1-6; D possibly corresponds to TRBD1 (6 bases). Germline CDR1 and CDR2: MNHEY and SVGAGI. This CDR3 is 14 amino acids long. V was clipped by 6 bases and J by 6 bases, with 12 bases between them. CDR3 in DNA: TGTGCCAGCAGCCTGACAGGCCGTAATTCACCCCTCCACTTT. Amino acids: CASSLTGRNSPLHF.

The chain links TRBV6-4 to TRBJ2-1; 9 bases are shared with TRBD2. CDR3 length equals 16 residues. The trim removed 3 bases at V and 7 bases at J, leaving 10 bases unmatched. The germline V gene encodes CDR1 MRHNA and CDR2 SNTAGT. The CDR3 DNA reads TGTGCCAGCAGTGAGTTAGGGCTAGCGGGAAGTAATGAGCAGTTCTTC. Amino acid sequence: CASSELGLAGSNEQFF.

V gene TRBV19 combines with J gene TRBJ2-1, with 7 bases aligning to TRBD2. The ends lost 5 bases at V and 4 bases at J; junction bases unmatched: 8. CDR3 length equals 15 residues. Germline CDR1 is LNHDA and CDR2 is SQIVND (reference sequence). The CDR3 DNA reads TGTGCCAGTAGTCTTGCAGGAGCGGGGTACAATGAGCAGTTCTTC. Translated, it gives CASSLAGAGYNEQFF.

CDR3 bases: TGTGCCAGCAGCGCAGGGGTAGGAGAGACCCAGTACTTC. It translates to CASSAGVGETQYF. The J gene is TRBJ2-5, the V gene TRBV27, with D possibly being TRBD1 (6 bases). Germline V gene lookup returns CDR1 MNHEY and CDR2 SMNVEV (reference sequence). Trimming removed 6 bases at V and 4 bases at J, with 12 bases between. This CDR3 is 13 amino acids long.

The genes are TRBV19 and TRBJ2-3, with 10 bases that match TRBD2. Germline loops: CDR1 LNHDA, CDR2 SQIVND (reference sequence). The CDR3 spans 15 residues. The V segment lost 4 bases and the J segment 2 bases; nucleotides outside the gene matches: 3. The CDR3 sequence: CASSTLAGATDTQYF. In nucleotides, the CDR3 is TGTGCCAGTAGTACCCTAGCGGGAGCCACAGATACGCAGTATTTT.

This clone was observed once. V and J are TRBV27 and TRBJ2-1, with 8 bases matching TRBD2. The V gene end was trimmed by 8 bases and the J gene end by 3 bases; junction bases not matched to a gene: 9. Germline V CDR1 and CDR2: MNHEY, SMNVEV (reference sequence). CDR3 length equals 15 residues. The CDR3: CASCFSGTSYNEQFF. CDR3 in DNA: TGTGCCAGCTGCTTTAGCGGGACAAGCTACAATGAGCAGTTCTTC.

Notes on this clone: At one of its ends the junction is not consistent with the germline gene, which may arise from a read error. This chain uses TRBV28 with TRBJ2-1; TRBD2 aligns across 9 bases. The length of the CDR3 is 14 residues. Germline lookup yields CDR1 MDHEN and CDR2 SYDVKM. The DNA for the CDR3 is TGTGCGAGCAATAGACTAGCGGAAAACAATGAGCAGTTCTTC. Protein sequence: CASNRLAENNEQFF. Complete variable domain (other parts from reference TRBV28 and TRBJ2-1): DVKVTQSSRYLVKRTGEKVFLECVQDMDHENMFWYRQDPGLGLRLIYFSYDVKMKEKGDIPEGYSVSREKKERFSLILESASTNQTSMYLCASNRLAENNEQFFGPGTRLTVL.

The chain is built from TRBV13 and TRBJ2-1; 9 bases match TRBD1. The CDR3 consists of 19 residues. The germline gives CDR1 PRHDT, CDR2 FYEKMQ (reference sequence). Trimming cost V 4 bases and J 7 bases; bases outside gene matches: 20. CDR3 nucleotide sequence: TGTGCCAGCAGCTGGGGTCGGACAGGGGTAAGGGGGGAAAAAAATGAGCAGTTCTTC. It codes for CASSWGRTGVRGEKNEQFF.

The sample holds one count of this clone. This chain connects TRBV25-1 to TRBJ2-5, with 9 bases identical to TRBD1. V was clipped by 4 bases and J by 5 bases; unmatched bases: 11. Germline V CDR1 and CDR2: MGHDK, SYGVNS. The CDR3 totals 16 residues. Here the CDR3 reads CASSGGTGGAGETQYF. DNA of the CDR3: TGTGCCAGCAGTGGTGGAACAGGGGGCGCAGGGGAGACCCAGTACTTC.

About this clone itself: The sample holds other DNA sequences that translate to the same CDR3. The chain joins TRBV7-8 to TRBJ2-3; D ambiguous. This CDR3 region has 13 residues. Trimming took off 2 bases at V and 1 base at J, with 4 bases between the two ends. CDR1 SGHVS and CDR2 FQNEAQ come from the germline V gene. The CDR3 DNA reads as TGTGCCAGCAGCTTAAGCCGCACAGATACGCAGTATTTT. This gives the protein CASSLSRTDTQYF.

The rearrangement uses TRBV28 and TRBJ2-6, with D perhaps TRBD1 (6 bases). V was shortened by 3 bases and J by 0 bases, with 15 bases between the two germline ends. Germline V gene lookup returns CDR1 MDHEN and CDR2 SYDVKM. The CDR3 has 18 residues. CDR3: CASSLGRTDYSGANVLTF. The CDR3 bases are TGTGCCAGCAGTTTGGGAAGGACAGACTACTCTGGGGCCAACGTCCTGACTTTC.